This TCR beta chain was identified in a study of T cells in localized non-small cell lung cancer. The method was immunoSEQ multiplex PCR; TCRdb's version includes in-frame clones alone and lacks a portion of them. This table holds more than 30,000 clones, 88% found once. General study points: Sequencing covered just one tumor region, so heterogeneity cannot be ruled out. A median of around 52 clones ranked among the top 100 in tumor appeared in adjacent lung. Uninvolved adjacent lung had the highest recorded T cell clonality, with tumor below it.

The count of this clone is one. Its matching antigen is unknown. CDR3 size: 13 residues. From germline, CDR1 is MDHEN and CDR2 SYDVKM. This clonotype originated in a woman aged 35-75 years with stage III lung adenocarcinoma. This chain joins TRBV28 and TRBJ2-5; a weak D match, TRBD1 (5 bases). The assigned J gene may be wrong: the sequence end matches TRBJ2-7 better. The source material was peripheral blood mononuclear cells, sampled before any cancer treatment. The CDR3 DNA reads as TGTGCCAGCAGTTTAAAAGGGGTCAACGAGCAGTACTTC. Translated: CASSLKGVNEQYF.